The TCR beta chain described here comes from a study of blood T cell repertoires in COVID-19. Overall study: Material from acute and convalescent COVID-19 was sourced from the United States, Italy and Spain.

The germline V gene encodes CDR1 KGHDR and CDR2 SFDVKD. J lost 3 bases, V lost 5 bases, and 2 bases had no gene match. There are 14 residues in the CDR3. How the authors handled the data: Amplification from reference gene primers served as the basis for estimated nucleated cell counts. Measured with immunoSEQ multiplex PCR; TCRdb has only the in-frame clones, and not every one. V and J calls and clone size are as listed in that table; D and trimming were resolved from the DNA. The sample lists 250,000 or so clones; roughly nine tenths were seen once. The clonotype originates from a man in his 60s with acute or convalescent COVID-19. V usage is TRBV24-1 and J usage is TRBJ2-1, with 8 positions matching TRBD1. Sequencing input: peripheral blood. The DNA of the CDR3 is TGTGCCACCAGTGCGACAGGGGTCTACAATGAGCAGTTCTTC. Protein: CATSATGVYNEQFF.